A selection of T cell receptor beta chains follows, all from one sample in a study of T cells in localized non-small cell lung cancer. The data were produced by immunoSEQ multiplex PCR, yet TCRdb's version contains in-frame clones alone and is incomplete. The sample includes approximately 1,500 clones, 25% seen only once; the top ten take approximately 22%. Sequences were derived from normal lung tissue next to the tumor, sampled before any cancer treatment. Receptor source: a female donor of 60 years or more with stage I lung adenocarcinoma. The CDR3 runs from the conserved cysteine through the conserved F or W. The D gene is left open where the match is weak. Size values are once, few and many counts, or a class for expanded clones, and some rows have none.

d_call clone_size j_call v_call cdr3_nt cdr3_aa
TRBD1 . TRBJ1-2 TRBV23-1 TGCGCCAGCAGTCAACCCCCCTCGGAGGGGGCGGGGTATGGCTACACCTTC CASSQPPSEGAGYGYTF
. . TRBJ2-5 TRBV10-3 TGTGCCAGCTCTCGAGGGTGGGCCCCGCCCCAAGAGACCCAGTACTTC CASSRGWAPPQETQYF
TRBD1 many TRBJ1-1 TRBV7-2 TGTGCCAGCAGCTTACAGGGGGGCACTGAAGCTTTCTTT CASSLQGGTEAFF
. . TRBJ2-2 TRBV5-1 TGCGCCAGCAGCTTGAGGAGCGGAGGGGACACCGGGGAGCTGTTTTTT CASSLRSGGDTGELFF
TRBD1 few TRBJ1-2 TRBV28 TGTGCCAGCAGCCGGGGACAGGACTATGGCTACACCTTC CASSRGQDYGYTF
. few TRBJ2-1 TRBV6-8 TGTGCCATCGCCATCACCGCGGCTGGTGAGCAGTTCTTC CAIAITAAGEQFF
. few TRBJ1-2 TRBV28 TGTGCCAGCAGCTCCCATTCGGGGACCTATGGCTACACCTTC CASSSHSGTYGYTF
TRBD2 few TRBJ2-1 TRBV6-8 TGTGCCAGCAGTTACTTTGGGACTAGCGGGACCTCCTACAATGAGCAGTTCTTC CASSYFGTSGTSYNEQFF
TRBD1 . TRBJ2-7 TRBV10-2 TGCGCCAGCAGTTTACAGACAGGGGGCTACGAGCAGTACTTC CASSLQTGGYEQYF
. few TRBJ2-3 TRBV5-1 TGCGCCAGCAGCTTGGGTCTTAGGGCAGGGGCGGATACGCAGTATTTT CASSLGLRAGADTQYF
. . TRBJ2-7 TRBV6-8 TGTGCCAGCAGTTACCTAACAGGACTCGGCTCGGGGGAGCAGTACTTC CASSYLTGLGSGEQYF
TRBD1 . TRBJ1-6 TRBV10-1 TGCGCCAGCAGTGAAGACAGGGGTTCACCCCTCCACTTT CASSEDRGSPLHF
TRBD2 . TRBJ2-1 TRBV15 TGTGCCACCAGCAGAGGGGCTAGCGGGAGGCTTTATTACAATGAGCAGTTCTTC CATSRGASGRLYYNEQFF
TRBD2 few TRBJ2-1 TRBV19 TGTGCCAGTAGTATTGCAAGCGGGGGCTCCTACAATGAGCAGTTCTTC CASSIASGGSYNEQFF
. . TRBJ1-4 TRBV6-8 TGTGCCATCGGCTCAACTAATGAAAAACTGTTTTTT CAIGSTNEKLFF
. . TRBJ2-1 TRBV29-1 TGCAGCGTTGATGGGGCCTACAATGAGCAGTTCTTC CSVDGAYNEQFF
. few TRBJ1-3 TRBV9 TGTGCCAGCAGCGTAGAGTCGATCTCTGGAAACACCATATATTTT CASSVESISGNTIYF
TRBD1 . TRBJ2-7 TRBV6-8 TGTGCCATCACCCCGGGACAGGGGGACCGAGAGCAGTACTTC CAITPGQGDREQYF
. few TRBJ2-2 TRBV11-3 TGTGCCAGCAGCTTGGGAAGGAGCGCCGGGGAGCTGTTTTTT CASSLGRSAGELFF
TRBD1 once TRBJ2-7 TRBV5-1 TGCGCCAGCAGCTTGGGCCAGGGGGTAACCTACGAGCAGTACTTC CASSLGQGVTYEQYF
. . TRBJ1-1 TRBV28 TGTGCCAGCAGTTTAGCTCCTGGACAGTCAGGGGCTTTCTTT CASSLAPGQSGAFF
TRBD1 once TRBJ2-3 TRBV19 TGTGCCACCCAGACAGGGGCGTCCACAGATACGCAGTATTTT CATQTGASTDTQYF
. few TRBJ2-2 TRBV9 TGTGCCAGCAGCGCACCAGGGCGTGCGAACACCGGGGAGCTGTTTTTT CASSAPGRANTGELFF
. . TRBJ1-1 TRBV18 TGTGCCAGCTCACCGAGGGACGGAGAGAACACTGAAGCTTTCTTT CASSPRDGENTEAFF
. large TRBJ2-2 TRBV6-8 TGTGCCAGCAGTTTGGAGCAAGCCGGGGAGCTGTTTTTT CASSLEQAGELFF
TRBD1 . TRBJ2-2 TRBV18 TGTGCCAGCTCACCAGTAGGGACAGGGAACACCGGGGAGCTGTTTTTT CASSPVGTGNTGELFF
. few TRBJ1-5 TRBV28 TGTGCCAGCAGCTTCGACAGGTTCAATCAGCCCCAGCATTTT CASSFDRFNQPQHF
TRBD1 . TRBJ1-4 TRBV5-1 TGCGCCAGCAGCCACGGAGGGGGCGGTGAAAAACTGTTTTTT CASSHGGGGEKLFF
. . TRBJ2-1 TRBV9 TGTGCCAGCAGCGTACTAAGCGGAACCTACAATGAGCAGTTCTTC CASSVLSGTYNEQFF
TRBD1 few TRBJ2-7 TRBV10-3 TGTGCCAGCAGTGAGGGACAGCTGGCTCGCGAGCAGTACTTC CASSEGQLAREQYF
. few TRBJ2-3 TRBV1 TGCGCCAGCAGCCAAGAGGCGGGAAATACGCAGTATTTT CASSQEAGNTQYF
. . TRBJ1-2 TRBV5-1 TGCGCCAGCAGCTTAGAAAGCACCAACTATGGCTACACCTTC CASSLESTNYGYTF
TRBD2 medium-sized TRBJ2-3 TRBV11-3 TGTGCCAGCAGCTTGGTACCCGGACTAGCGGGAGCAGATACGCAGTATTTT CASSLVPGLAGADTQYF
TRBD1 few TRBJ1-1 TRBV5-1 TGCGCCAGCAGTCAGACAGGGCGGGACACTGAAGCTTTCTTT CASSQTGRDTEAFF
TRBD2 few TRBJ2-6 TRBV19 TGTGCCAGTACCCTTGTGGCGGGAGGTTCGGGGGCCAACGTCCTGACTTTC CASTLVAGGSGANVLTF
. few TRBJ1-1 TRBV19 TGTGCCAGTAGTATCGCGGGACTCTTGGACACTGAAGCTTTCTTT CASSIAGLLDTEAFF
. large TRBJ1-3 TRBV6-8 TGTGCCAGCAGTCAGATTGGGCTGGGAAACACCATATATTTT CASSQIGLGNTIYF
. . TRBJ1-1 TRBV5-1 TGCGCCAGCAGCTTGGGGTCCACGGAGACTGAAGCTTTCTTT CASSLGSTETEAFF
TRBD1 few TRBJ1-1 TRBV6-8 TGTGCCAGCACCAAAAGGGGTGACAGGGTGATAAGCCTTGAAGCTTTCTTT CASTKRGDRVISLEAFF
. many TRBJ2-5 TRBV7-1 TGTGCCAGCAGCTTAGGCGGCGTAGAGACCCAGTACTTC CASSLGGVETQYF
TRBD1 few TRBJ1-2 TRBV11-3 TGTGCCAGCAGCTTGCTCGGACAGGGTAACTATGGCTACACCTTC CASSLLGQGNYGYTF
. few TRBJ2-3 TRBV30 TGTGCCTGGACCACCGGACTGCGCACAGATACGCAGTATTTT CAWTTGLRTDTQYF
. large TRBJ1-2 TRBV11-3 TGTGCCAGCAGCCCGAGGGCCGGGGACTATGGCTACACCTTC CASSPRAGDYGYTF
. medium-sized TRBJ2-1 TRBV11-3 TGTGCCAGCAGCCGAACTATAACAGGGTACAATGAGCAGTTCTTC CASSRTITGYNEQFF
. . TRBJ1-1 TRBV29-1 TGCAGCGCCCTATTGAGCACGCCTGAAGCTTTCTTT CSALLSTPEAFF